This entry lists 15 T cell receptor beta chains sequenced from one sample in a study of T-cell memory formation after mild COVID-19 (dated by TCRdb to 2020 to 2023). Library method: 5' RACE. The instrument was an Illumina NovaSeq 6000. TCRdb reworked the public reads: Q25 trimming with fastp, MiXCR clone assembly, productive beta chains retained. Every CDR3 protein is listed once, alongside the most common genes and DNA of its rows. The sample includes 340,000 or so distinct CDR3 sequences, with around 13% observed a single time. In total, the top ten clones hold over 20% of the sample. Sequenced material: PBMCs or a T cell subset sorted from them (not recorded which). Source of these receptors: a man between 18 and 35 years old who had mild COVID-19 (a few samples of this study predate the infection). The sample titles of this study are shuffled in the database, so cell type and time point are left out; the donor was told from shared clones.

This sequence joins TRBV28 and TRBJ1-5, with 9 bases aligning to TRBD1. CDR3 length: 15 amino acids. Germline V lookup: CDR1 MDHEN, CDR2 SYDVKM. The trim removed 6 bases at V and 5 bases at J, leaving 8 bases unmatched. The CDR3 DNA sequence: TGTGCCAGCAGGCCCCGGACAGGGGTCGATCAGCCCCAGCATTTT. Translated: CASRPRTGVDQPQHF.

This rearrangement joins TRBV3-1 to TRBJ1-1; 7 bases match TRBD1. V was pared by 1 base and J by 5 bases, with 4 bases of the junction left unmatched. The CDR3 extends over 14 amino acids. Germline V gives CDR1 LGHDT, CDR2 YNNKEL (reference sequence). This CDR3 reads CASSQANRGTEAFF. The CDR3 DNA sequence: TGTGCCAGCAGCCAAGCTAACAGGGGAACTGAAGCTTTCTTT.

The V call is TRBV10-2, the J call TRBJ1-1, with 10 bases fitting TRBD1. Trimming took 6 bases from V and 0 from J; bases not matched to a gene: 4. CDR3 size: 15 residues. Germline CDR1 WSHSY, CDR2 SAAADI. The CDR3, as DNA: TGCGCCAGCAGGGGGACAGGGGTGGTGAACACTGAAGCTTTCTTT. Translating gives CASRGTGVVNTEAFF.

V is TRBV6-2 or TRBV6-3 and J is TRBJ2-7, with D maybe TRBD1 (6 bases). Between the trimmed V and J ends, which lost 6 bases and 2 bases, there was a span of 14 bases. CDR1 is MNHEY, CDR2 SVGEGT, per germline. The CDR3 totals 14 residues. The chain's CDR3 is CASRHNRDTYEQYF. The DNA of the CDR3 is TGTGCCAGCAGGCATAACCGGGACACCTACGAGCAGTACTTC.

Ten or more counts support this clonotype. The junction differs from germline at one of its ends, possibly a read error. CDR3 amino acids: CASSFDRYTEQFF. CDR3 nucleotides: TGTGCCAGCAGTTTCGACAGGTACACTGAGCAGTTCTTC. This chain connects TRBV12-3 or TRBV12-4 to TRBJ2-1, with a tentative D call TRBD1 (6 bases). The CDR3 spans 13 residues.

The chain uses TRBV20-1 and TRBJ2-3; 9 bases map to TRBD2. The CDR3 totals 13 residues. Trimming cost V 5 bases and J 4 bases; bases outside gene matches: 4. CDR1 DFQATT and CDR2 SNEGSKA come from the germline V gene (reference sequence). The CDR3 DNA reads TGCAGTGCTCCGGGACTAGCCTCAGATACGCAGTATTTT. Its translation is CSAPGLASDTQYF.

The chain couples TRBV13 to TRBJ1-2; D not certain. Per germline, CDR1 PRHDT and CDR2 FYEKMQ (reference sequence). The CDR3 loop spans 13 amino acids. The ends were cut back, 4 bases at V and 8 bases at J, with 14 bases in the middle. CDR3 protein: CASSSPPHAGYTF. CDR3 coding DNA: TGTGCCAGCAGCTCACCTCCCCATGCAGGCTACACCTTC.

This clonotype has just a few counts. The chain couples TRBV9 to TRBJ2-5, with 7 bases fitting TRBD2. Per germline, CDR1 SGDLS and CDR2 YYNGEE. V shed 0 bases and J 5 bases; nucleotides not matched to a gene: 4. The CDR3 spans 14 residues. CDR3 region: CASSVATSWETQYF. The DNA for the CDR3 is TGTGCCAGCAGCGTAGCGACTAGCTGGGAGACCCAGTACTTC.

For the CDR3, the DNA is TGTGCCAGCTCAGGCCTAGGACAGGTCGTGGAGACCCAGTACTTC. It codes for CASSGLGQVVETQYF. The chain uses TRBV18 and TRBJ2-5; TRBD1 matches 7 bases. CDR3 length equals 15 residues. J gave up 5 bases and V 5 bases, and 11 bases lay outside the gene matches. Germline CDR1 and CDR2: KGHSH and LQKENI. The entire variable domain, with the rest obtained from reference TRBV18 and TRBJ2-5, is as follows: NAGVMQNPRHLVRRRGQEARLRCSPMKGHSHVYWYRQLPEEGLKFMVYLQKENIIDESGMPKERFSAEFPKEGPSILRIQQVVRGDSAAYFCASSGLGQVVETQYFGPGTRLLVL.

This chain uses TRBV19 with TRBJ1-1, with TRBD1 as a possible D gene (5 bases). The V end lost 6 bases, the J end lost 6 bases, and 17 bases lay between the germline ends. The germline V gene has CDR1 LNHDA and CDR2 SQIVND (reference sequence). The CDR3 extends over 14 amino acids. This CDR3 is CASSAGRRIAEAFF. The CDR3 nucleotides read TGTGCCAGTAGCGCGGGACGGCGGATCGCTGAAGCTTTCTTT.

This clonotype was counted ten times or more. The CDR3 region has the DNA TGTGCCAGCAGCTTGGCAGGGGCGACGGAGACCCAGTACTTC. Its translation is CASSLAGATETQYF. The rearrangement joins TRBV5-4 to TRBJ2-5; TRBD1 might be the D (6 bases). CDR1 and CDR2 from the germline V gene are SGHNT and YYREEE (reference sequence). V was clipped by 0 bases and J by 5 bases, with 11 bases between them. This CDR3 is 14 amino acids long.

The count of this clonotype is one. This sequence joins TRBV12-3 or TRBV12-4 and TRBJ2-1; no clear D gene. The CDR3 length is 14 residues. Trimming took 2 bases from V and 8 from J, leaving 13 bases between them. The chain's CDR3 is CASSLQNSADEQFF. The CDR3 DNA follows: TGTGCCAGCAGTTTACAAAACTCCGCAGATGAGCAGTTCTTC.

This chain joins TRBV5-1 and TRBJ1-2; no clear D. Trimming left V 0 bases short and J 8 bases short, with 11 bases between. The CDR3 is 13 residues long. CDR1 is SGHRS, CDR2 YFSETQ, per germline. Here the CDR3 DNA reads TGCGCCAGCAGCTTGGCCGGGGTGAGGGGCTACACCTTC. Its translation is CASSLAGVRGYTF.

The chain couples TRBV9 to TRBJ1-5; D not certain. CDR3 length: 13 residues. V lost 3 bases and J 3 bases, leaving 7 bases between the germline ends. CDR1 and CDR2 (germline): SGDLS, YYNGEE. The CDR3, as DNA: TGTGCCAGCAGCGCCGGGGACAATCAGCCCCAGCATTTT. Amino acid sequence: CASSAGDNQPQHF. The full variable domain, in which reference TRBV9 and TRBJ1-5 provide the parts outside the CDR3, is DSGVTQTPKHLITATGQRVTLRCSPRSGDLSVYWYQQSLDQGLQFLIQYYNGEERAKGNILERFSAQQFPDLHSELNLSSLELGDSALYFCASSAGDNQPQHFGDGTRLSIL.

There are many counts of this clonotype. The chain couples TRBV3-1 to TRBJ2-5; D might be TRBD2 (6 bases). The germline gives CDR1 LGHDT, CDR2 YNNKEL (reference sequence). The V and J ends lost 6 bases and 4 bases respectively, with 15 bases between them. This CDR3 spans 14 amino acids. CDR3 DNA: TGTGCCAGCAGTCCGGGAGAAGGGTTAGAGACCCAGTACTTC. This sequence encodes CASSPGEGLETQYF.